Included here is one T cell receptor beta chain sequence, with context. This clone was found once. Its cognate antigen has yet to be identified. Qualities for individual bases were not recorded, and no much larger clone is one base off. The sample comes from a study of cytomegalovirus exposure and HLA in healthy donors (TCRdb year 2017). General notes on the study: According to an earlier analysis of several hundred of the donors, about 190 million T cells yielded 117 million unique TCR beta sequences and approximately 280 Gb of sequence data. HLA typing included class I and class II loci at four-digit resolution. An early release covering 500 to 750 HLA-typed donors comprised about 300 gigabases of sequencing data and roughly 85 million unique TCR sequences. On average, 235,054 unique TCR beta nucleotide sequences were sequenced per donor among 350 to 400 genotyped donors of the cohort, with 15% to 20% of those sequences being non-productive. Along with the approximately 700-subject first cohort, a separate validation cohort of roughly 110 different subjects was used. Donor age, sex, ethnicity and CMV serostatus were compiled together with the repertoire data. Typing coverage varied by locus: roughly 620-630 donors for A, B, C, DRB1 and DQB1; some 520 for DQA1; around 570 for DPA1; approximately 490 for DPB1. The study combined high-throughput TCR immunosequencing, statistical association of individual TCRs with disease status, and machine learning to predict cytomegalovirus infection status. The study was designed to test whether signatures of past pathogen exposure could be identified by cataloging public T cell receptors. In a later genetic analysis, genome-wide SNP genotypes for about 65% of the roughly 700 donors were used, and that subset was treated as a discovery cohort. An earlier analysis of several hundred of the donors used high-throughput TCR beta sequencing to judge whether each TCR beta V gene segment behaved as functional or pseudogenic. The T cell repertoires of 550 to 850 subjects were profiled by immunosequencing and related to cytomegalovirus serostatus. Every discovery cohort repertoire had been produced on one sequencing platform. Roughly 5 DR-DQ haplotypes were handled as single units for association and clustering, since linkage in the cohort was strong. Of the roughly 400 genotyped donors, 70% to 90% were placed in the genetic ancestry cluster associated with self-reported Caucasian donors. A later analysis re-examined previously published TCR beta repertoires from 600 to 700 donors and added high-resolution HLA genotyping to investigate patterns of TCR occurrence. Rather than drawing on any new phenotypic data, the later analysis identified candidate immune exposures from TCR beta sequences and the way those sequences occurred across donors. What the work shows at the level of the full study, not this receptor alone: In both the original and validation cohorts, the classifier was reported to diagnose cytomegalovirus status with high specificity and sensitivity. Correlated functional status among segregating V segments might reflect linkage disequilibrium, but an unknown experimental factor could not be ruled out. V-gene and J-gene trimming of TCR beta chains was associated with a missense DCLRE1C variant in a later genetic analysis, and the association was replicated in an independent cohort. In an earlier analysis of some 500 of the donors, most TCR beta V segments were observed in productive rearrangements about 87% or about 30% of the time, broadly matching IMGT annotations. When HLA alleles, especially DR and DQ, strongly co-occurred, TCR associations were difficult to assign to individual alleles. A cluster of highly shared sequence variants was judged likely to be a technical artifact of the sequencing pipeline. According to a later analysis, parvovirus B19, influenza, CMV and Epstein-Barr virus appeared linked to several top co-occurrence clusters. The authors suggested that the approach could potentially be generalized to other disease states and immunological phenotypes. The 87-base-pair reads could not distinguish some IMGT-functional V segments, including TRBV6-2 and TRBV6-3, so those segments were excluded. A later analysis found that TCR association rates varied across HLA loci, with DRB1 alleles showing the most associated TCRs and HLA-C alleles the fewest. Most TCR sequences were observed very rarely across donors, whereas some public TCRs were present in many individuals. The study listed 150 to 200 TCR beta chains as associated with cytomegalovirus. A later analysis associated about 18,000 TCR beta sequences with specific HLA alleles at a false discovery rate of 0.05. A further reported finding was that TCR beta sequences accurately predicted the HLA-A and HLA-B alleles for most subjects in the first cohort. In this cohort, only TCR beta chains were sequenced, and detectable features were limited by the absence of alpha or paired-chain data. A few of the identified cytomegalovirus-associated TCR beta chains were confirmed in vitro to be specific for cytomegalovirus antigens. The only immune exposure information available for the cohort was CMV serostatus. In a later genetic analysis, fewer N-insertions in productive TCRs were reported among donors in an Asian-associated ancestry cluster than the approximately 710-donor mean. Because counts were too low, about 18 rarely observed V segments, including chromosome 9 orphons, were left out of the earlier analysis of about 500 of the donors. HLA typing was unavailable for some donors at each locus, so association tests used only the typed subset. A later analysis found that HLA-associated TCR beta chains were more clonally expanded and had lower generation probabilities than equally common non-associated chains. Most CMV-associated TCR beta chains appeared to be HLA-restricted in a later analysis, and the HLA associations seemed to be driven largely by CMV exposure. Sequencing depth was assumed to be roughly uniform across donors in the presence/absence analyses, though that assumption may not hold.

In total, approximately 700 healthy bone marrow donors made up the cohort. At the time of sampling, all cohort members were nominally healthy, though unrecorded immune exposures were likely present. The donor was CMV seronegative and was included in the group of under 450 seronegative cohort members. A peripheral blood sample was collected from each donor, and TCR beta sequencing was performed on peripheral blood mononuclear cells. The Qiagen DNeasy Blood Extraction Kit was used to extract genomic DNA from the blood cell samples. After removal of 4 bases from V and 7 bases from J, the junction retains 9 bases not matched to a gene. Looking up the germline V gene (reference sequence) yields CDR1 SGHNT and CDR2 YYREEE. From cysteine to phenylalanine, the CDR3 is 15 amino acids long. CDR3 DNA only is kept here, 45 bases in frame from base 1. To prepare the library, the immunoSEQ multiplex PCR assay was applied. The multiplex PCR relied on a mix of 60 forward primers for TCR Vbeta segments and 13 reverse primers for TCR Jbeta segments. Amplification of the CDR3 region of rearranged TCR beta genes was performed with a multiplex PCR assay on genomic DNA. The Illumina HiSeq System was used to sequence the amplified TCR beta libraries as 87-base-pair reads. The paper's processing steps were these. Across the roughly 700 repertoires, a later analysis counted 80 million or so unique TCR beta chains, around 11 million of which were shared by at least two donors. To remove PCR and sequencing errors, raw reads were error-corrected and collapsed into unique sequences using a nearest-neighbor algorithm that merged closely related sequences. V, D and J gene segments were assigned by aligning CDR3 sequences to IMGT reference sequences. For a sequence to be retained, a match of at least six nucleotides was required to both a V gene segment and a J gene segment. Rearrangements were called productive when the CDR3 lacked stop codons and stayed in frame with V and J; all others were non-productive. Following IMGT convention, CDR3 was defined as the stretch from the second conserved V-encoded cysteine to the conserved J-encoded phenylalanine. The earlier analysis of roughly 590 of the donors excluded any sequence lacking an unambiguous match to a single V gene segment. In an earlier analysis of approximately 550 of the donors, V segments were called functional above 56.7% productive rearrangements and were called segregating when the between-donor standard deviation exceeded 5%. To diagnose cytomegalovirus status from the catalog of TCR beta chain sequences, a statistical classification framework was built. A later analysis assigned V and J genes by comparing TCR nucleotide sequences with IMGT/GENE-DB human TR gene sequences. Using the TCRdist pipeline, a later analysis assigned CDR3 sequences along with most-parsimonious VDJ recombination scenarios. A later analysis defined each TCR beta chain by its CDR3 amino acid sequence plus V-gene family, and excluded reads lacking a unique V-gene family. To address suspected cross-contamination and a sequencing artifact, a later analysis removed 592 highly shared, low-generation-probability nucleotide sequences. A later analysis calculated a clonal expansion index for each public chain from normalized within-repertoire ranks of inferred template counts. A later analysis computed generation probabilities with a VDJ recombination model fitted to out-of-frame rearrangements, and checked the results against IGoR. In a later analysis, hypergeometric tests were used to score TCR-TCR, TCR-HLA and TCR-CMV co-occurrence, with a repertoire-size bias correction applied to TCR pairs. A later analysis estimated false discovery rates by permuting HLA or CMV assignments 20 times. In a later analysis, co-occurring TCRs were grouped using DBSCAN, and TCRdist sequence similarity was added for clustering within HLA-allele-positive subsets. Repertoires with fewer than 30,000 or more than 120,000 public chains, plus five repertoires with anomalous nucleotide sharing, were excluded from co-occurrence clustering. TCRdb carries this immuneACCESS record with in-frame sequences only. Its versions omit some clonotypes, under half of them owing to an unresolved V gene in the studies checked, with the rest unexplained. D and trimming come from the DNA, and the V and J calls and clone size come from that table. The sample table contains 95,000 to 100,000 clones; only one count was recorded for under 85% of them. In total, the top ten clones hold approximately 2% of the sample.

The sample taken for sequencing was PBMCs. The clonotype originates from a man aged 35 to 55 in good health and CMV-seronegative. Here the chain combines TRBV5-4 and TRBJ2-1, and 9 bases in between align with TRBD2. The nucleotide sequence reads as follows: TGTGCCAGCAGCCCATCGGGACTAGCTTTGAATGAGCAGTTCTTC. This gives the protein CASSPSGLALNEQFF.